This T cell receptor (beta chain) was profiled in a study of shared clonotypes between healthy human individuals. The authors loaded approximately 220 ng DNA, approximately 30,000 T cell genomes, into sorted-subset replicate PCRs. Sequenced by immunoSEQ multiplex PCR; TCRdb stores in-frame clones only, minus some. This sample has about 340,000 clones, with about 73% found just once. This clone has more than one count but fewer than ten. What it recognizes is unknown. Study-wide findings and caveats: Expectations were that clonotype sharing among donors would be affected by sequencing depth.

Trimming stripped 6 bases from V and 8 bases from J, with 14 bases between. The CDR3 has 13 residues. From germline, CDR1 is LNHDA and CDR2 SQIVND (reference sequence). Sequenced material: memory CD4+ T cells sorted from blood. Described subset: CD45RA-negative fraction. This clonotype originated in a man younger than 45 in good health. The genes are TRBV19 and TRBJ2-1; D ambiguous. CDR3 DNA: TGTGCCAGTAGCCCAACCCGTGTCCATGAGCAGTTCTTC. It yields the protein CASSPTRVHEQFF. The whole variable domain, filled in from reference TRBV19 and TRBJ2-1, reads DGGITQSPKYLFRKEGQNVTLSCEQNLNHDAMYWYRQDPGQGLRLIYYSQIVNDFQKGDIAEGYSVSREKKESFPLTVTSAQKNPTAFYLCASSPTRVHEQFFGPGTRLTVL.